The 2 T cell receptor beta chains below come from one sample, sequenced in a study of CXCR3-negative and CXCR3-positive naive CD8 T cells. Researchers prepared the TRB cDNA libraries using 5' RACE with UMI labels. Reanalyzing the 5' RACE reads, TCRdb keeps one entry per CDR3 protein, without DNA. The table counts around 140,000 distinct CDR3 sequences; approximately 0.4% lies in the top ten. Findings and limits, study-wide: Naive cells positive for CXCR3 carried more hydrophobic TRB CDR3s than CXCR3-negative ones.

Their antigens are not known. Sample: naive CXCR3+ CD8+ T cells from blood. Sample subset: CD45RO-CCR7+CD27+CD95- naive CD8+ T cells expressing CXCR3 (TNR3+). The receptors originated from a human donor in good health. Some clones in this sample may be carry-over from other donors' samples.

The J gene is TRBJ2-7, the V gene TRBV4-1. The CDR3 consists of 13 residues. The germline CDR1 and CDR2 sequences are MGHRA and YSYEKL. The CDR3 loop reads CASSQDRVYEQYF.

The V gene is TRBV19, the J gene TRBJ2-2; TCRdb lists TRBD1, though no DNA is available to test this call. The CDR3 contains 15 residues. The germline CDR1 and CDR2 sequences are LNHDA and SQIVND (reference sequence). This CDR3 is CASSYGTGITGELFF.